This T cell receptor (beta chain) was obtained from a study of OX40 agonist ivuxolimab in advanced cancers. Turning to the study itself: A male proportion of just over 80% was recorded, with mean age around 55 years and range about 20 to 90.

On this clone: As yet, its antigen is unknown.

Baseline was the first blood sampling point, followed by cycle 4 day 1 and cycle 7 day 1. The CDR3 consists of 15 residues. Germline CDR1 reads MDHEN; CDR2 reads SYDVKM. With 3 bases removed from V and 4 bases from J, the gap between germline ends came to 15 bases. Assay used: immunoSEQ multiplex PCR; TCRdb lists only in-frame clones, some missing. The sample records 50,000 to 75,000 clones, roughly nine tenths being singletons. Findings and limits, study-wide: Both blood CD4+ and CD8+ T cells showed clonal growth by week 6 at 0.1 to 3.0 mg/kg. It was also the case that some nonresponders had low normalized T-cell clonal expansion.

The receptor comes from an adult with an advanced solid tumor such as melanoma, head and neck, liver or kidney cancer. This rearrangement joins TRBV28 to TRBJ2-5; D is unclear. The sequenced sample was CD4+ or CD8+ T cells sorted from blood, obtained in a trial of the OX40 agonist ivuxolimab. CDR3 sequence reads: CASSFETSFPETQYF. Written as DNA, the CDR3 is TGTGCCAGCAGTTTCGAGACCTCCTTCCCAGAGACCCAGTACTTC.